This T cell receptor beta chain originates from a study of a mutant IDH1 vaccine in newly diagnosed glioma. Turning to the study itself: Treated patients were around 60% male, roughly 40% female, mean age 40.4 years. Therapy received beforehand was radiotherapy, temozolomide, or both, with most patients given both.

Repertoires were generated with immunoSEQ multiplex PCR, while TCRdb's copy carries only in-frame clones and drops some. The data hold tens of thousands of clones, with approximately 75% observed a single time. This sample's time point: week 47, end of study. A single vaccine dose contained 300 ug of mutant IDH1 20-mer peptide, and topical imiquimod was used with it. On this clone: Its antigen is not identified.

This CDR3 is built from 12 residues. CDR1 is MDHEN and CDR2 is SYDVKM in the germline V gene. With 5 bases removed from V and 2 bases from J, the gap between germline ends came to 7 bases. This rearrangement joins TRBV28 to TRBJ2-7; no clear D. This TCR derives from a man in his fifties or sixties with glioma. The sequences come from PBMCs, collected from a glioma patient whose treatment included an IDH1 peptide vaccine. This chain's CDR3 is CASSLAPYEQYF. CDR3 sequence (DNA): TGTGCCAGCAGTCTGGCCCCCTACGAGCAGTACTTC.